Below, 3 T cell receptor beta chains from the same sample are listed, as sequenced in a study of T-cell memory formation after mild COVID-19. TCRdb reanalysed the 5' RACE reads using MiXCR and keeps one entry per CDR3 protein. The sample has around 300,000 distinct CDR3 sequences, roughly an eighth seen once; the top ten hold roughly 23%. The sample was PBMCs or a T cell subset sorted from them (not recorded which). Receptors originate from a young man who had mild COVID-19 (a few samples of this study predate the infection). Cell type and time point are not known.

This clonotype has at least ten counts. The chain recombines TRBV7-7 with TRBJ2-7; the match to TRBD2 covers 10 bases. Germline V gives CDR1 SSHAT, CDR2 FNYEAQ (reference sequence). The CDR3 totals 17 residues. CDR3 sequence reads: CASSLARTSGGYREQYV. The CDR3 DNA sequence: TGTGCTAGCAGCTTAGCTCGGACTAGCGGAGGGTATCGAGAGCAGTACGTC.

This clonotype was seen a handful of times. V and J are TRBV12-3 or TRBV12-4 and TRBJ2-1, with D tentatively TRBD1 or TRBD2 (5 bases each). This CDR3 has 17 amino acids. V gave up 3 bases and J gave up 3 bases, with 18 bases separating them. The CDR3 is CASSFYGGPLGYNEQFF. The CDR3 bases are TGTGCCAGCAGTTTTTATGGGGGTCCGCTGGGCTACAATGAGCAGTTCTTC.

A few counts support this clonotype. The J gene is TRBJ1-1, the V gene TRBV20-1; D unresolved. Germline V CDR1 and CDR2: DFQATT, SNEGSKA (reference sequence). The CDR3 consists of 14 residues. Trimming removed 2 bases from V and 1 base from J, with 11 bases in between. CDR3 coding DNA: TGCAGTGCTAGATTCTCGACTGGGAACACTGAAGCTTTCTTT. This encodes CSARFSTGNTEAFF.